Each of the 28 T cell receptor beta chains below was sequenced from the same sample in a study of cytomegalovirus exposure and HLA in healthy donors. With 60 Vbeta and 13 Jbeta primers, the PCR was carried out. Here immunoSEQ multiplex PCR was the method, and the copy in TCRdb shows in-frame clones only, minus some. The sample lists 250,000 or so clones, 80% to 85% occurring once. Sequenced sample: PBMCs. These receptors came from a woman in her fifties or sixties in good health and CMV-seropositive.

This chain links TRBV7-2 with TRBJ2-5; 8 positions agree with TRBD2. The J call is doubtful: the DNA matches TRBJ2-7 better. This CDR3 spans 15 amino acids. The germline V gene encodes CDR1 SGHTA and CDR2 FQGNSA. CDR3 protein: CASSLVAGGTYEQYF. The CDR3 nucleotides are TGTGCCAGCAGCTTAGTGGCGGGAGGAACCTACGAGCAGTACTTC.

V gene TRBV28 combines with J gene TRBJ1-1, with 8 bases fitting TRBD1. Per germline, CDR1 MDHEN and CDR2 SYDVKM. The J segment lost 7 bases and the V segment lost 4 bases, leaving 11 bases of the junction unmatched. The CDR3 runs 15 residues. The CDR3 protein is CASSSPVGQGNEAFF. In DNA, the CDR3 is TGTGCCAGCAGTTCTCCCGTAGGACAGGGAAATGAAGCTTTCTTT.

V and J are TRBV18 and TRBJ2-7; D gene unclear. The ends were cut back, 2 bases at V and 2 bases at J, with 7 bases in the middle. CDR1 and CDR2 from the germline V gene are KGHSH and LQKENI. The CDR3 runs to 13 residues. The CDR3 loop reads CASSPEQTYEQYF. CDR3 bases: TGTGCCAGCTCACCAGAACAGACCTACGAGCAGTACTTC.

The CDR3 DNA reads as TGTGCCAGCAGTTTACAGGTACCCGGGGAGCTGTTTTTT. Protein product: CASSLQVPGELFF. The chain joins TRBV27 to TRBJ2-2, with D unclear. Germline-derived CDR1 and CDR2 are MNHEY and SMNVEV (reference sequence). This CDR3 is 13 amino acids long. V lost 2 bases and J 6 bases, leaving 7 bases between the germline ends.

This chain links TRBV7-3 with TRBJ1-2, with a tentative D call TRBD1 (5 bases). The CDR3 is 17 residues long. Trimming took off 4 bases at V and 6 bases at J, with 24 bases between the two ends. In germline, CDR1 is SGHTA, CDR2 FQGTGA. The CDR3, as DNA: TGTGCCAGCAGCTCCTATGGGCCAGGGATAAGATGGGATGGCTACACCTTC. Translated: CASSSYGPGIRWDGYTF.

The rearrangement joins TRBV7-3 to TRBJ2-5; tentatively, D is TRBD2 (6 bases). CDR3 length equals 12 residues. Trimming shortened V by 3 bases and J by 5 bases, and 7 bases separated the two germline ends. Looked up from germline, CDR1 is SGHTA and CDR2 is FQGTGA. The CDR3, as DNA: TGTGCCAGCAGCTTGGCGGGGGAGACCCAGTACTTC. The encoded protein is CASSLAGETQYF.

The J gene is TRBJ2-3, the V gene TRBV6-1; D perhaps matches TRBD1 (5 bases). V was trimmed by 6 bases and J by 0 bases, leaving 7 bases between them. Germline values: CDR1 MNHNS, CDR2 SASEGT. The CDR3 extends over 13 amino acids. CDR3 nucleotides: TGTGCCAGCAGGACAGCCAGCACAGATACGCAGTATTTT. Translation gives CASRTASTDTQYF.

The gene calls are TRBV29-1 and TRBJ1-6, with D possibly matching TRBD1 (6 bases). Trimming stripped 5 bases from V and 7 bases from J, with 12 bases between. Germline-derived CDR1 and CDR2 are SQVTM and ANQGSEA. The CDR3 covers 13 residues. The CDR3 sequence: CSVRGGPNSPLHF. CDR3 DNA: TGCAGCGTTCGCGGGGGGCCGAATTCACCCCTCCACTTT.

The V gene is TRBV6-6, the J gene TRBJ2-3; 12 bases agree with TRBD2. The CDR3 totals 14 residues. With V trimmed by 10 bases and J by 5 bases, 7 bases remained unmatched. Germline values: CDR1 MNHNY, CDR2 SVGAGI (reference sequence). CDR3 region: CAIRRLAGEDTQYF. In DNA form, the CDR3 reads TGTGCCATCCGGCGACTAGCGGGAGAAGATACGCAGTATTTT.

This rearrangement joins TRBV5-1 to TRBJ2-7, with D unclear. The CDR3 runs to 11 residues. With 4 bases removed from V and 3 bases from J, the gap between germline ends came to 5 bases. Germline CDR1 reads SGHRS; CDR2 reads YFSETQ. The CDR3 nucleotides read TGCGCCAGCAGCGCGAACTACGAGCAGTACTTC. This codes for CASSANYEQYF.

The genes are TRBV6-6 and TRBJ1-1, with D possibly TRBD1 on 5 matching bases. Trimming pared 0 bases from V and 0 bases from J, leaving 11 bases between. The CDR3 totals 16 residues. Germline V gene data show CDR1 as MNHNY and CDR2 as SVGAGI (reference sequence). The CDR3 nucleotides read TGTGCCAGCAGTTACTCGTCGAGGACACTGAACACTGAAGCTTTCTTT. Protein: CASSYSSRTLNTEAFF.

The CDR3 is CASSAQGTGELFF. Here the CDR3 DNA reads TGTGCCAGCAGCGCACAGGGCACCGGGGAGCTGTTTTTT. The rearrangement uses TRBV7-3 and TRBJ2-2, with a weak D call TRBD1 (6 bases). The CDR3 runs to 13 residues. In germline, CDR1 is SGHTA, CDR2 FQGTGA. Trimming took 5 bases from V and 4 from J, leaving 8 bases between them.

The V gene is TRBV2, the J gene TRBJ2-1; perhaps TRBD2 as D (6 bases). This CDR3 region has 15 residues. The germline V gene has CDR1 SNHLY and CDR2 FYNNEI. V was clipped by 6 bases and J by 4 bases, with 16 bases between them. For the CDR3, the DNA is TGTGCCAGCAGCCCCTTTAGGGACTTTTACAATGAGCAGTTCTTC. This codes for CASSPFRDFYNEQFF.

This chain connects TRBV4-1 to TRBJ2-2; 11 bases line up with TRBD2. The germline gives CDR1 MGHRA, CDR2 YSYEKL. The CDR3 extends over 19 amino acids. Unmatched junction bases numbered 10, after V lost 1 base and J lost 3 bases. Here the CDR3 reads CASSQGPGLAVMDTGELFF. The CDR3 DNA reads TGCGCCAGCAGCCAAGGACCGGGACTAGCGGTGATGGACACCGGGGAGCTGTTTTTT.

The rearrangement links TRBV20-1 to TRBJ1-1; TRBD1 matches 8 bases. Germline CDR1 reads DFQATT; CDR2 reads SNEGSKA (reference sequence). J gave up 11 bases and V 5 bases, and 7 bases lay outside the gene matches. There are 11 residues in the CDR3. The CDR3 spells CSAQTDRVAFF. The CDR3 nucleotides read TGCAGTGCTCAAACGGACAGGGTGGCTTTCTTT.

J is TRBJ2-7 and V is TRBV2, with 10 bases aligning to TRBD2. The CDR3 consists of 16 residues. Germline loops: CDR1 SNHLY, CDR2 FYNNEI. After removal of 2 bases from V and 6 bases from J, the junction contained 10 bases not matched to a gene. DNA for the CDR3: TGTGCCAGCAGTGAAAAGGAGCTAGCGGGAGCATCCGAGCAGTACTTC. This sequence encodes CASSEKELAGASEQYF.

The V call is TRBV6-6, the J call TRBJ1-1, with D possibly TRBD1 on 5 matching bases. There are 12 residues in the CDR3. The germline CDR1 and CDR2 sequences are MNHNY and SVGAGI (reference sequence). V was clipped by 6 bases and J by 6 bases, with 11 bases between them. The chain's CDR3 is CASSRDSAEAFF. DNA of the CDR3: TGTGCCAGCAGCCGAGACAGCGCTGAAGCTTTCTTT.

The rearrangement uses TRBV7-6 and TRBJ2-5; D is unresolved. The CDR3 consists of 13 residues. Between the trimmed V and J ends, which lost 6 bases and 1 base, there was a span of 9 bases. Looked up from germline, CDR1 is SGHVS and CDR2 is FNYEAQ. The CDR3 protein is CASRRRGQETQYF. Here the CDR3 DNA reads TGTGCCAGCAGACGTCGCGGCCAAGAGACCCAGTACTTC.

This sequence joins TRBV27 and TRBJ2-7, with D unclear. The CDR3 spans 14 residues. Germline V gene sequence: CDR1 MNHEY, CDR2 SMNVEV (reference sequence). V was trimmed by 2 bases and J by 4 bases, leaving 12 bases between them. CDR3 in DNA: TGTGCCAGCAGTTTACTGGGCGATCTGTACGAGCAGTACTTC. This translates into CASSLLGDLYEQYF.

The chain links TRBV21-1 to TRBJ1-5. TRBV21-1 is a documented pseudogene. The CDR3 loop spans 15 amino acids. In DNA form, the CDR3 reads TGTGCCAGCAGCACTCCGGGAACTAGCAATCAGCCCCAGCATTTT. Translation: CASSTPGTSNQPQHF.

The CDR3 here is CASSSGTGLGQPQHF. CDR3 nucleotide sequence: TGTGCCAGCAGCTCCGGGACAGGCCTGGGCCAGCCCCAGCATTTT. The chain joins TRBV5-8 to TRBJ1-5; 8 nucleotides align to TRBD1. This CDR3 has 15 residues. The V gene end was trimmed by 3 bases and the J gene end by 7 bases; junction bases not matched to a gene: 9. CDR1 SGHTS and CDR2 YDEGEE come from the germline V gene.

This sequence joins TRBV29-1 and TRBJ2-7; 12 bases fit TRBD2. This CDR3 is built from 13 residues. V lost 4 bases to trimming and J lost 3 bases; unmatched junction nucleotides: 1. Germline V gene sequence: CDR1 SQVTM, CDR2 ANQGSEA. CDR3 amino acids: CSVASGRDYEQYF. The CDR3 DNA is TGCAGCGTTGCTAGCGGGAGGGACTACGAGCAGTACTTC.

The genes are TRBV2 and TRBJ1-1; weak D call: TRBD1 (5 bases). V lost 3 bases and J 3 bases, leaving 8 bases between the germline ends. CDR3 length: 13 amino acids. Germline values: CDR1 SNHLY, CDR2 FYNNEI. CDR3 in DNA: TGTGCCAGCAGTGACAGGGTCTACACTGAAGCTTTCTTT. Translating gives CASSDRVYTEAFF.

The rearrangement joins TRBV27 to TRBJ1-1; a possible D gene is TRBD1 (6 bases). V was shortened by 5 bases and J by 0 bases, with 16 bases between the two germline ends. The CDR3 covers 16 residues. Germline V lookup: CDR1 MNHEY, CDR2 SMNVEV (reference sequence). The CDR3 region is CASSPGGRGMNTEAFF. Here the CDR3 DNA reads TGTGCCAGCAGTCCGGGCGGCAGGGGAATGAACACTGAAGCTTTCTTT.

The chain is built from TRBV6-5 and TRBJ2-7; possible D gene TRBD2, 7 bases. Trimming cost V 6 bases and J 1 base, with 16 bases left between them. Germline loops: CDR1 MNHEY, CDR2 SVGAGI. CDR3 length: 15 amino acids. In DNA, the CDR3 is TGTGCCAGCAGGCACTCAGGGGAGGGATCCTACGAGCAGTACTTC. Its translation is CASRHSGEGSYEQYF.

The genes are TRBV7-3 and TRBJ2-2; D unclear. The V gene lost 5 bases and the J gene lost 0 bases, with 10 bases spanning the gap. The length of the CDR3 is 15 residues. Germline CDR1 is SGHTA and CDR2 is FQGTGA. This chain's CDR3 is CASSLFGANTGELFF. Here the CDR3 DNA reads TGTGCCAGCAGCCTATTTGGAGCGAACACCGGGGAGCTGTTTTTT.

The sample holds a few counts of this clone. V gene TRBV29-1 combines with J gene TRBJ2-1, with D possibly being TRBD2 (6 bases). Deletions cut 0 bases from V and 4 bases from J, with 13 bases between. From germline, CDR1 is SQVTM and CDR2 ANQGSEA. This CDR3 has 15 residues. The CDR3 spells CSVEDRREWYNEQFF. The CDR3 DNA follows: TGCAGCGTTGAAGACCGCCGGGAGTGGTACAATGAGCAGTTCTTC.

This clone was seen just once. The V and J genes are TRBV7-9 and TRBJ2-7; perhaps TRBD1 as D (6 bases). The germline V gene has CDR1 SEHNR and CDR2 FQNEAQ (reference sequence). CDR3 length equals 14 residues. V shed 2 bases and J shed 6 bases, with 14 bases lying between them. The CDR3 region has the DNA TGTGCCAGCAGCTTACTGACAGGACCCTCCGAGCAGTACTTC. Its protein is CASSLLTGPSEQYF.